Following are 32 T cell receptor beta chains from one sample sequenced in a study of OX40 agonist ivuxolimab in advanced cancers. The protocol was immunoSEQ multiplex PCR, while the TCRdb copy is restricted to in-frame clones and leaves out a portion. The top ten clones hold 1.5% of a sample with 52,000 or so clones, approximately 90% of them seen once. The sample was CD4+ or CD8+ T cells sorted from blood, taken in a trial of the OX40 agonist ivuxolimab. These receptors were collected from an adult with an advanced solid tumor such as melanoma, head and neck, liver or kidney cancer.

The chain employs TRBV5-1 and TRBJ2-1, with TRBD2 matching 11 bases. The CDR3 extends over 16 amino acids. The germline V gene encodes CDR1 SGHRS and CDR2 YFSETQ. The J segment lost 7 bases and the V segment lost 4 bases, leaving 10 bases of the junction unmatched. The CDR3 DNA sequence: TGCGCCAGCAGCACCTCACTAGCGGGAGAGCTTAATGAGCAGTTCTTC. It translates to CASSTSLAGELNEQFF.

J is TRBJ2-3 and V is TRBV6-1; possible D gene TRBD1, 6 bases. The CDR3 consists of 14 residues. Germline V gene lookup returns CDR1 MNHNS and CDR2 SASEGT. Trimming left V 6 bases short and J 2 bases short, with 12 bases between. The CDR3 DNA reads TGTGCCAGCAGCCCCAGGGGTCTCACAGATACGCAGTATTTT. Its protein product is CASSPRGLTDTQYF.

V is TRBV5-6 and J is TRBJ2-5; D may be TRBD1 or TRBD2 (6 bases each). The germline V gene has CDR1 SGHDT and CDR2 YYEEEE. The CDR3 runs to 15 residues. V shed 4 bases and J shed 0 bases, with 13 bases lying between them. CDR3 in DNA: TGTGCCAGCAGCCTAGGAGGGGGGAACCAAGAGACCCAGTACTTC. Translated, it gives CASSLGGGNQETQYF.

This clone showed up just once. The chain has TRBV30 and TRBJ2-1; no clear D. Germline values: CDR1 GTSNPN, CDR2 SVGIG (reference sequence). The CDR3 length is 12 residues. V lost 3 bases and J lost 4, with 7 bases in between. The CDR3 coding sequence is TGTGCCTGGAGGAGTGGATACAATGAGCAGTTCTTC. It specifies CAWRSGYNEQFF.

The V call is TRBV4-1, the J call TRBJ2-2; 9 bases agree with TRBD2. V gave up 7 bases and J gave up 2 bases; unmatched junction bases: 2. Per germline, CDR1 MGHRA and CDR2 YSYEKL. The CDR3 sequence is 14 residues long. The CDR3 DNA sequence: TGCGCCAGCAAACTAGCGGGCAACACCGGGGAGCTGTTTTTT. This codes for CASKLAGNTGELFF.

The chain recombines TRBV23-1 with TRBJ1-4; 8 bases fit TRBD1. TRBV23-1 is known as an ORF, though its function is uncertain. The CDR3 contains 14 residues. J was trimmed by 7 bases and V by 7 bases; bases with no gene match: 8. The CDR3 nucleotides are TGCGCCAGCAACACGCAGGGGGCGGGTGAAAAACTGTTTTTT. Translating it yields CASNTQGAGEKLFF.

In its sample, this clone was seen a few times. The rearrangement joins TRBV27 to TRBJ2-6; no firm D call. This CDR3 contains 15 residues. Germline V CDR1 and CDR2: MNHEY, SMNVEV (reference sequence). Trimming removed 7 bases from V and 0 bases from J, with 10 bases in between. DNA of the CDR3: TGTGCCAGCACCAGGTCGGCCTCTGGGGCCAACGTCCTGACTTTC. It yields the protein CASTRSASGANVLTF.

The V call is TRBV2, the J call TRBJ1-6; tentative D call: TRBD1 (5 bases). Germline CDR1 SNHLY, CDR2 FYNNEI. The V end lost 6 bases, the J end lost 6 bases, and 6 bases lay between the germline ends. The CDR3 has 12 amino acids. CDR3 residues: CASRGGNSPLHF. The CDR3 DNA sequence: TGTGCCAGCAGGGGGGGTAATTCACCCCTCCACTTT.

The gene calls are TRBV30 and TRBJ2-7; tentative D call: TRBD2 (5 bases). CDR1 is GTSNPN, CDR2 SVGIG, per germline (reference sequence). The CDR3 extends over 12 amino acids. The V end lost 5 bases, the J end lost 3 bases, and 11 bases lay between the germline ends. The CDR3 DNA reads TGTGCCTGGGCCGGACTGAGCTACGAGCAGTACTTC. The encoded protein is CAWAGLSYEQYF.

The J gene is TRBJ1-3, the V gene TRBV19; D gene unclear. Trimming cost V 5 bases and J 0 bases, with 8 bases left between them. The length of the CDR3 is 14 residues. CDR1 LNHDA and CDR2 SQIVND come from the germline V gene (reference sequence). DNA for the CDR3: TGTGCCAGTAGTGGGCACAACTCTGGAAACACCATATATTTT. The encoded protein is CASSGHNSGNTIYF.

The genes are TRBV5-1 and TRBJ1-2; TRBD1 agrees at 7 bases. Looked up from germline, CDR1 is SGHRS and CDR2 is YFSETQ. The CDR3 spans 14 residues. Germline trimming cut 0 bases from V and 4 bases from J; bases unmatched to any gene: 3. CDR3 region: CASSLGQGTYGYTF. CDR3 DNA: TGCGCCAGCAGCTTGGGACAGGGTACCTATGGCTACACCTTC.

The chain has TRBV19 and TRBJ2-3; D is possibly TRBD1 or TRBD2 (5 bases each). The V gene lost 6 bases and the J gene lost 7 bases, with 11 bases spanning the gap. The CDR3 loop spans 12 amino acids. CDR1 is LNHDA, CDR2 SQIVND, per germline (reference sequence). The CDR3 bases are TGTGCCAGTAGCCCCGGGACCCATACGCAGTATTTT. It codes for CASSPGTHTQYF. The whole variable domain, filled in from reference TRBV19 and TRBJ2-3, reads DGGITQSPKYLFRKEGQNVTLSCEQNLNHDAMYWYRQDPGQGLRLIYYSQIVNDFQKGDIAEGYSVSREKKESFPLTVTSAQKNPTAFYLCASSPGTHTQYFGPGTRLTVL.

V is TRBV4-1 and J is TRBJ1-4; D is uncertain. CDR1 is MGHRA and CDR2 is YSYEKL in the germline V gene. V shed 0 bases and J shed 0 bases, with 11 bases lying between them. The CDR3 spans 17 residues. For the CDR3, the DNA is TGCGCCAGCAGCCAAGAAGCAGATAAAGCAACTAATGAAAAACTGTTTTTT. It is translated as CASSQEADKATNEKLFF.

V and J are TRBV19 and TRBJ2-1; D is unclear. Germline V gene data show CDR1 as LNHDA and CDR2 as SQIVND (reference sequence). V shed 8 bases and J shed 8 bases, with 16 bases lying between them. CDR3 size: 13 residues. CDR3 coding DNA: TGTGCCAGTTCAAGCCGGGCCGGGTATGAGCAGTTCTTC. Amino acid sequence: CASSSRAGYEQFF.

CDR3 coding DNA: TGTGCCAGCAGTTACTCTGACAGGACAGGGAACACTGAAGCTTTCTTT. Residues: CASSYSDRTGNTEAFF. The chain couples TRBV6-5 to TRBJ1-1, with TRBD1 matching over 7 bases. With V trimmed by 0 bases and J by 1 base, 5 bases remained unmatched. Germline V gene data show CDR1 as MNHEY and CDR2 as SVGAGI. The CDR3 sequence is 16 residues long.

The J gene is TRBJ2-7, the V gene TRBV10-2, with TRBD1 matching over 9 bases. The CDR3 runs 13 residues. Germline V CDR1 and CDR2: WSHSY, SAAADI. V shed 0 bases and J 9 bases; nucleotides not matched to a gene: 3. The CDR3 region is CASSESDRGGQYF. CDR3 DNA sequence: TGCGCCAGCAGTGAGTCGGACAGGGGAGGGCAGTACTTC.

For this clone: Distinct nucleotide sequences in the sample also encode this CDR3. The chain carries TRBV30 and TRBJ2-7, with D maybe TRBD1 (5 bases). V lost 1 base and J 4 bases, leaving 8 bases between the germline ends. Germline values: CDR1 GTSNPN, CDR2 SVGIG (reference sequence). CDR3 length: 12 amino acids. The CDR3 DNA is TGTGCCTGGAGTGCCCAGGGTTACGAGCAGTACTTC. Translated: CAWSAQGYEQYF. The whole variable domain, remainder taken from reference TRBV30 and TRBJ2-7, is SQTIHQWPATLVQPVGSPLSLECTVEGTSNPNLYWYRQAAGRGLQLLFYSVGIGQISSEVPQNLSASRPQDRQFILSSKKLLLSDSGFYLCAWSAQGYEQYFGPGTRLTVT.

This clone was picked up a small number of times. The genes are TRBV9 and TRBJ2-1; 7 bases are shared with TRBD2. Germline CDR1 and CDR2: SGDLS and YYNGEE. The V gene end was trimmed by 1 base and the J gene end by 4 bases; junction bases not matched to a gene: 14. The CDR3 contains 18 residues. This chain's CDR3 is CASSVLPFWEGSYNEQFF. CDR3 nucleotides: TGTGCCAGCAGCGTACTTCCTTTCTGGGAGGGTTCATACAATGAGCAGTTCTTC.

This chain uses TRBV18 with TRBJ2-2; a weak D match, TRBD1 (5 bases). V gave up 2 bases and J gave up 1 base, with 14 bases separating them. CDR3 length: 17 amino acids. The germline gives CDR1 KGHSH, CDR2 LQKENI. The DNA for the CDR3 is TGTGCCAGCTCACCAAGTTGGGGCCAGGGGAACACCGGGGAGCTGTTTTTT. Translating gives CASSPSWGQGNTGELFF.

The CDR3 region has the DNA TGTGCCAGCAGCTTGGACAGGGAATTTGGCTACACCTTC. This codes for CASSLDREFGYTF. The chain employs TRBV5-4 and TRBJ1-2, with a possible D match to TRBD1 (6 bases). The V end was cut by 0 bases, the J end by 7 bases, with 10 bases between. This CDR3 has 13 amino acids. Germline-derived CDR1 and CDR2 are SGHNT and YYREEE (reference sequence).

V gene TRBV2 combines with J gene TRBJ1-6; the match to TRBD1 covers 9 bases. J gave up 3 bases and V 6 bases, and 3 bases lay outside the gene matches. The CDR3 runs to 15 residues. Looked up from germline, CDR1 is SNHLY and CDR2 is FYNNEI. The CDR3 reads CASRGTGNYNSPLHF. The DNA for the CDR3 is TGTGCCAGCAGAGGGACAGGGAACTATAATTCACCCCTCCACTTT.

V usage is TRBV19 and J usage is TRBJ2-1; 7 bases map to TRBD1. Unmatched junction bases numbered 13, after V lost 5 bases and J lost 6 bases. CDR1 is LNHDA and CDR2 is SQIVND in the germline V gene (reference sequence). The CDR3 totals 16 residues. The CDR3, as DNA: TGTGCCAGTAGTCCGACCAGGGGGTCAGGGGTCAATGAGCAGTTCTTC. Its protein product is CASSPTRGSGVNEQFF. Based on the CDR3 plus reference TRBV19 and TRBJ2-1, the full variable domain is DGGITQSPKYLFRKEGQNVTLSCEQNLNHDAMYWYRQDPGQGLRLIYYSQIVNDFQKGDIAEGYSVSREKKESFPLTVTSAQKNPTAFYLCASSPTRGSGVNEQFFGPGTRLTVL.

The chain combines TRBV2 with TRBJ2-1, with a tentative D call TRBD2 (6 bases). The length of the CDR3 is 15 residues. Germline-derived CDR1 and CDR2 are SNHLY and FYNNEI. V was pared by 4 bases and J by 0 bases, with 10 bases between. In nucleotides, the CDR3 is TGTGCCAGCAGTGCGCGGGGAAGCTCCTACAATGAGCAGTTCTTC. Protein product: CASSARGSSYNEQFF.

The chain joins TRBV2 to TRBJ2-5, with D perhaps matching TRBD1 or TRBD2 (5 bases each). V lost 6 bases to trimming and J lost 7 bases, with 15 bases between them. The CDR3 consists of 13 residues. Germline lookup yields CDR1 SNHLY and CDR2 FYNNEI. CDR3 nucleotide sequence: TGTGCCAGCAGCCCCGGGACGGCGGGGACCCAGTACTTC. Translation: CASSPGTAGTQYF.

This chain links TRBV6-5 with TRBJ1-1, with a tentative D call TRBD1 (6 bases). V lost 8 bases to trimming and J lost 7 bases, with 14 bases between them. Germline values: CDR1 MNHEY, CDR2 SVGAGI. The CDR3 sequence is 12 residues long. CDR3 DNA: TGTGCCAGCCGAACAGGGAGATTTGAAGCTTTCTTT. Its translation: CASRTGRFEAFF.

The chain has TRBV4-2 and TRBJ1-4; D remains unclear. Deletions cut 1 base from V and 8 bases from J, with 14 bases between. The germline V gene has CDR1 LGHNA and CDR2 YNFKEQ. The CDR3 is 15 amino acids. CDR3 DNA: TGTGCCAGCAGCCAAGTAACTTCCTTTGGGGAAAAACTGTTTTTT. Translation: CASSQVTSFGEKLFF.

V usage is TRBV9 and J usage is TRBJ1-2; 8 nucleotides agree with TRBD1. The CDR3 covers 14 residues. V was pared by 0 bases and J by 2 bases, with 0 bases of the junction left unmatched. CDR1 is SGDLS, CDR2 YYNGEE, per germline. This CDR3 reads CASSVGTGNYGYTF. CDR3 DNA: TGTGCCAGCAGCGTAGGGACAGGGAACTATGGCTACACCTTC. The complete variable domain, with remaining parts taken from reference TRBV9 and TRBJ1-2, reads DSGVTQTPKHLITATGQRVTLRCSPRSGDLSVYWYQQSLDQGLQFLIQYYNGEERAKGNILERFSAQQFPDLHSELNLSSLELGDSALYFCASSVGTGNYGYTFGSGTRLTVV.

With respect to this clone: This specimen includes other DNA sequences encoding the same CDR3. This rearrangement joins TRBV19 to TRBJ1-5; possible D gene TRBD1, 5 bases. Germline CDR1 reads LNHDA; CDR2 reads SQIVND (reference sequence). The V end was cut by 4 bases, the J end by 4 bases, with 11 bases between. The CDR3 contains 14 residues. This CDR3 reads CASSTQGNNQPQHF. The CDR3 coding sequence is TGTGCCAGTAGTACCCAGGGAAATAATCAGCCCCAGCATTTT.

This chain links TRBV6-5 with TRBJ1-3; a possible D gene is TRBD1 (6 bases). Germline V gene lookup returns CDR1 MNHEY and CDR2 SVGAGI. The ends were cut back, 6 bases at V and 1 base at J, with 10 bases in the middle. CDR3 size: 14 residues. CDR3 DNA sequence: TGTGCCAGCAGAAGACAGGCTTCTGGAAACACCATATATTTT. Amino acid sequence: CASRRQASGNTIYF.

The genes are TRBV27 and TRBJ2-3, with a tentative D call TRBD1 (6 bases). The CDR3 is 15 residues long. Germline CDR1 reads MNHEY; CDR2 reads SMNVEV (reference sequence). Trimming stripped 4 bases from V and 5 bases from J, with 16 bases between. CDR3 in amino acids: CASSSVGADGDTQYF. The CDR3 nucleotides read TGTGCCAGCAGTTCCGTGGGGGCCGATGGAGATACGCAGTATTTT.

As regards this clone: One end of the junction varies from germline; a read error may be responsible. V is TRBV7-7 and J is TRBJ2-1; TRBD2 matches 9 bases. Germline V lookup: CDR1 SSHAT, CDR2 FNYEAQ (reference sequence). The CDR3 runs to 14 residues. In DNA, the CDR3 is TGTGCTAGCAGCCCCGGGACTAGCAACGATGAGCAGTTCTTC. This translates into CASSPGTSNDEQFF. The whole variable domain, filled in from reference TRBV7-7 and TRBJ2-1, reads GAGVSQSPRYKVTKRGQDVTLRCDPISSHATLYWYQQALGQGPEFLTYFNYEAQPDKSGLPSDRFSAERPEGSISTLTIQRTEQRDSAMYRCASSPGTSNDEQFFGPGTRLTVL.

V gene TRBV19 combines with J gene TRBJ2-1, with 7 bases aligning to TRBD2. V lost 5 bases and J lost 7; bases outside the gene matches: 8. The CDR3 is 14 amino acids. Germline CDR1 LNHDA, CDR2 SQIVND (reference sequence). CDR3 bases: TGTGCCAGTAGTGCGTCGGGGGGAAAGAATGAGCAGTTCTTC. Translating it yields CASSASGGKNEQFF.